A single TCR beta chain is shown here with its context. The antigen it binds to is not known. A much bigger clone sits one base away, suggesting this may be a read error. The final CDR3 position lacks the conserved phenylalanine or tryptophan, pointing to a likely read error. Sequencing took place on an Illumina MiSeq. The public reads were reanalyzed by TCRdb: fastp trimming at Q25, MiXCR alignment, in-frame beta chains only. Here each entry gathers all rows of one CDR3 protein and keeps the most common genes and DNA. This sample has 5,000 to 6,500 distinct CDR3 sequences in its table, and roughly a quarter of those were observed once. The ten largest account for about 35% of the sample. Termini included, the CDR3 measures 15 amino acids. Just CDR3 DNA is preserved here, 45 bases in frame from base 1. From V the trimming removes 3 bases and from J it removes 4 bases, while the gene matches leave 6 bases of the junction unaccounted for. According to the germline V gene, CDR1 reads SNHLY and CDR2 reads FYNNEI.

These data are taken from a study of type 1 regulatory T cells (dated by TCRdb to about 2021). Study-level background: An in vitro protocol by which a Tr1-enriched, alloantigen-specific CD4 T cell product named T-allo10 was generated was characterized in the study. Patients with hematological malignancies who were receiving allogeneic hematopoietic stem cell transplantation were the group in which T-allo10 was being clinically evaluated.

Study-wide conclusions, independent of this receptor: A more restricted TCR repertoire was observed in Tr1 cells than in non-Tr1 cells, and this restriction was interpreted in the study as alloantigen-induced clonal expansion.

Sequencing was performed on cultured type 1 regulatory T (Tr1) cells, either the whole culture or a sorted fraction (not recorded which). This sample's cell subset or site label indicates: type 1 regulatory T cells sorted from the T-allo10 product. The chain was built from TRBV2 and TRBJ2-1, with TRBD2 identical over 7 junction bases. This clonotype originated in a human donor in good health. The sequenced DNA: TGTGCCAGCAGTGATTGGCGGGAGATTTACAATGAGCAGTTCATC. Its translation reads: CASSDWREIYNEQFI.